This entry is about one T cell receptor beta chain. Antigen unknown. The record originates from a study of T cell responses to AZD1222 COVID-19 vaccine. Study conclusions and caveats: Spike-specific TCR breadth rose after two AZD1222 doses, and depth rose as well. With dominance at 160-218 and 743-854, vaccine-associated CD4 TCRs spanned spike. Reports indicate that nearly half of spike-specific TCRs are directed at unmutated variant regions.

The protocol was immunoSEQ multiplex PCR, while the TCRdb copy is restricted to in-frame clones and leaves out a portion. The data show 30,000 to 35,000 clones, 75% to 85% seen once. Trimming pared 2 bases from V and 6 bases from J, leaving 13 bases between. The CDR3 consists of 14 residues. The germline V gene encodes CDR1 WSHSY and CDR2 SAAADI. This TCR was recovered from an adult who received the AZD1222 COVID-19 vaccine. The source material was peripheral blood, sampled 28 days after the second AZD1222 dose. The rearrangement links TRBV10-2 to TRBJ1-1; D is unclear. This chain's CDR3 is CASSEHDSNAEAFF. DNA for the CDR3: TGCGCCAGCAGTGAGCACGACTCAAACGCTGAAGCTTTCTTT.